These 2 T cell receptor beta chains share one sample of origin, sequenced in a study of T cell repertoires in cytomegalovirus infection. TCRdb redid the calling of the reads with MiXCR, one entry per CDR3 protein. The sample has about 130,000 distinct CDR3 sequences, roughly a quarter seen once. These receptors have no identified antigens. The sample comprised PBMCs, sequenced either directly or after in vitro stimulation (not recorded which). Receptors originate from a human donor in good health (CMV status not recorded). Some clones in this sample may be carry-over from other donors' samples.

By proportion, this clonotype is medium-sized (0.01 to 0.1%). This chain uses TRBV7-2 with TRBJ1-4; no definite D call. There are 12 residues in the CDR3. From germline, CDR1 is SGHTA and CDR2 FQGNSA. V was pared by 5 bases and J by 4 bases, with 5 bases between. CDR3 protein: CASSQFNEKLFF. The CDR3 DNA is TGTGCCAGCAGCCAGTTTAATGAAAAACTGTTTTTT. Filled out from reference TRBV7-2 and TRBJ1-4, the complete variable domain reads GAGVSQSPSNKVTEKGKDVELRCDPISGHTALYWYRQSLGQGLEFLIYFQGNSAPDKSGLPSDRFSAERTGGSVSTLTIQRTQQEDSAVYLCASSQFNEKLFFGSGTQLSVL.

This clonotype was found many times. The CDR3 sequence is CASSQRDLTQETQYF. The DNA of the CDR3 is TGTGCCAGCAGCCAGCGGGACTTAACCCAAGAGACCCAGTACTTC. The chain recombines TRBV7-2 with TRBJ2-5, with 7 bases matching TRBD2. This CDR3 contains 15 residues. CDR1 and CDR2 (germline): SGHTA, FQGNSA. V shed 5 bases and J 1 base; nucleotides not matched to a gene: 7.